This T cell receptor (beta chain) is drawn from a study of blood T cell repertoires in COVID-19. Study overall: COVID-19 samples from acute and convalescent phases originated in the United States, Italy and Spain. Sources were T cells, B-cell-depleted T cells, or PBMCs; the material itself was cDNA or gDNA.

This clone has just a few counts. V lost 2 bases to trimming and J lost 0 bases; unmatched junction nucleotides: 6. Germline loops: CDR1 MNHNS, CDR2 SASEGT. CDR3 length: 17 amino acids. In the original analysis: Reference gene primer amplification yielded estimated nucleated cell counts. The repertoire was sequenced with immunoSEQ multiplex PCR; TCRdb's copy has only in-frame clones and lacks some. That table supplies the V and J calls and clone size; D and trimming were determined from the DNA. The table lists 63,000 or so clones, around 90% of them singletons. V gene TRBV6-1 combines with J gene TRBJ1-3, with 8 bases lining up with TRBD1. This TCR was recovered from a human donor in a cohort sampled during active COVID-19. Sequencing input: peripheral blood. CDR3 DNA: TGTGCCAGCAGTGAACCGGGACAGGTTTACTCTGGAAACACCATATATTTT. Translating gives CASSEPGQVYSGNTIYF.